This T cell receptor beta chain was documented in a study of blood T cells in healthy people across ages (dated by TCRdb to between 2015 and 2017). A note on the overall study: In model experiments, roughly one uniquely barcoded TCR beta cDNA molecule per two T cells was captured by template switching. Using deep sequencing normalized with unique cDNA molecular identifiers, the study measured how TCR beta repertoire diversity changes with age. Four age groups were formed from the donors: young (average 16 years), middle-aged (more than 35), aged (around 68) and long-lived (around 82). Donors of different ages were randomly distributed across sequencing lanes to avoid experimental bias. Using the same blood draw, the study looked at two additional independent replicas of 1 million unique cDNA reads for two donors, one aged 18 to 29 and the other aged 80 or older. Summary of the overall study and its limitations: Total diversity estimates from one million sequenced T cells were considered lower bounds and underestimates. Observed TCR beta diversity per million T cells fell roughly linearly with age, and a significant reduction was already apparent by age around 36. The CMV infection status of donors was not known, potentially confounding age-related changes in expanded clonotypes. A strong correlation was found between observed TCR beta diversity and the percentage of naive T cells measured by flow cytometry. Bulk unsorted PBMC profiling prevented conclusive comparison of naive and antigen-experienced compartments. Compared with the aged group, more naive CD4+ T cells, fewer expanded clones and increased TCR diversity were shown by the long-lived group, suggesting age selection.

The protocol used for the library was 5' RACE. The instrument was an Illumina HiSeq 2500. A second PCR of about 7 to 12 cycles was run with a J-beta primer mix and a sample-barcoded 5' primer. Each TCR beta cDNA molecule received a unique molecular identifier from a template-switch 5' adaptor carrying 12 random nucleotides. Each sample yielded at least 2.5 million CDR3-containing paired-end reads. First-strand cDNA synthesis was performed from all RNA using the Mint cDNA synthesis kit, with priming by a TRBC-specific oligonucleotide. Following uracil-DNA glycosylase treatment, all cDNA underwent a first 18-cycle PCR with the universal primers M1SS and BC2_uni_R. Concerning the study's data processing: For normalization, 1 million high-quality reads were randomly selected from each sample, with every read carrying a distinct molecular identifier. Reads sharing molecular identifiers were discarded rather than binned into consensus sequences. MiTCR, run with a Q25 quality threshold and the strictest error-elimination algorithm, handled CDR3 identification, clonotype clustering and error correction. A nonparametric unseen species model with Euler transformation was used to estimate a lower bound on total TCR beta diversity. TCRdb itself trimmed the public reads at Q25 with fastp, ran MiXCR and retained productive beta chains. Rows matching on CDR3 protein sequence are summarized as one entry with the most common DNA and genes. TCRdb, rather than the study authors, made the V and J calls. The sample table records around 1.5 million distinct CDR3 sequences; around 59% of these occur just once. Of the sample, under 8.5% falls within the top ten clones.

Systemically healthy Caucasian individuals from Russia, some 38 in total and aged about 6 to 95 years, were included as donors. Each donor gave ten milliliters of peripheral blood, collected into EDTA-treated Vacutainer tubes. PBMCs were isolated by Ficoll-Paque density-gradient centrifugation, with at least 7 million obtained per sample. Total RNA was extracted from PBMCs with Trizol reagent, with at least 5 micrograms obtained per sample. For every donor, flow cytometry on a PBMC aliquot measured the percentage of naive CD45RAhigh/CD27high T cells. Cut back by 3 bases and 3 bases, the V and J ends lie 18 bases apart. From a lookup of the germline V gene, CDR1 and CDR2 are MGHDK and SYGVNS. The CDR3 starts with the cysteine, ends with the phenylalanine, and has 17 residues. Of the read, only the CDR3 DNA is kept; its 51 bases are in frame from base 1. Concerning this clonotype itself: Its recognized antigen is unknown. No quality values exist for individual bases; no much larger clone is one base distant.

This sequence originates from a man aged 18 to 29 in good health. Material for sequencing was blood. The sequence links TRBV25-1 to TRBJ2-1; too little of a D gene remains to name it. The CDR3 protein is CASSEPLRGSFYNEQFF. Read as DNA, the sequence is TGTGCCAGCAGTGAGCCCCTAAGAGGCAGCTTCTACAATGAGCAGTTCTTC.